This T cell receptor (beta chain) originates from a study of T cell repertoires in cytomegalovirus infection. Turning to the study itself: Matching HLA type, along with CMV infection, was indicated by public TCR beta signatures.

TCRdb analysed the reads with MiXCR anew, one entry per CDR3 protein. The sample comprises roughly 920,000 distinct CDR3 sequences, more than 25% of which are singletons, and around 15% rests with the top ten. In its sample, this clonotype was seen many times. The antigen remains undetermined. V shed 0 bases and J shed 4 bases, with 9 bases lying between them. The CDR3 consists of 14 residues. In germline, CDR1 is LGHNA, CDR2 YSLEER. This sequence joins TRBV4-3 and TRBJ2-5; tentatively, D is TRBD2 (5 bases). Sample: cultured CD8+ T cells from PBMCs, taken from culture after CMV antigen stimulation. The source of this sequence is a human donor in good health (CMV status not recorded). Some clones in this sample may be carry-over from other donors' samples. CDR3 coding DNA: TGCGCCAGCAGCCAAGATGGAGGTCGAGAGACCCAGTACTTC. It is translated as CASSQDGGRETQYF.